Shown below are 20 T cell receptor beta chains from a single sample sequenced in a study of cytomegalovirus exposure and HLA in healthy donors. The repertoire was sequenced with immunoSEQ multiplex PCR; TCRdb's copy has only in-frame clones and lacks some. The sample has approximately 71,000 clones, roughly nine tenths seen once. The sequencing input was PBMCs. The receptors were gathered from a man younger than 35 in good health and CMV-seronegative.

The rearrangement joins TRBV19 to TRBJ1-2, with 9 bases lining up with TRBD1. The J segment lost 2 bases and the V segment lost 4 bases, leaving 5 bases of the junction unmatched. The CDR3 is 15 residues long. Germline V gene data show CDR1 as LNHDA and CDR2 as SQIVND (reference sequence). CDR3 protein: CASSTTGTGNYGYTF. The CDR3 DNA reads TGTGCCAGTAGTACAACCGGGACAGGGAACTATGGCTACACCTTC.

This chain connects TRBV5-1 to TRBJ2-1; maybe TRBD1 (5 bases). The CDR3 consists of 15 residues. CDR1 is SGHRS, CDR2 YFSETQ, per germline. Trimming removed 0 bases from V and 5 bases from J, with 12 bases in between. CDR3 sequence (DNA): TGCGCCAGCAGCTTGGTTCCGTCCAGGGACAATGAGCAGTTCTTC. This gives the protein CASSLVPSRDNEQFF.

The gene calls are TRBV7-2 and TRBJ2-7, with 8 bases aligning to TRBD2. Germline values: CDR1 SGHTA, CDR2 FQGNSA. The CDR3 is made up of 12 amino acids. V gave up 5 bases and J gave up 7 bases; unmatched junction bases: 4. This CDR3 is CASSGTRREQYF. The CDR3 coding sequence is TGTGCCAGCAGCGGGACTAGACGGGAGCAGTACTTC.

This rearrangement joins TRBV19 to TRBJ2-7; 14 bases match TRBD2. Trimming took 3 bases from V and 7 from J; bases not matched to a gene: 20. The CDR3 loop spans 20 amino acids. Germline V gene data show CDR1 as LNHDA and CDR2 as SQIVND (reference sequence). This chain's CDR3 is CASSMQRTSGRYTPAGEQYF. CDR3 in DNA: TGTGCCAGTAGTATGCAAAGGACTAGCGGGAGGTACACACCGGCGGGGGAGCAGTACTTC.

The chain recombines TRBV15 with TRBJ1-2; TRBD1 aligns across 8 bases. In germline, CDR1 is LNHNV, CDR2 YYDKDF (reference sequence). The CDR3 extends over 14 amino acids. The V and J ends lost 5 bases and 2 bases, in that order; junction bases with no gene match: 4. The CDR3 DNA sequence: TGTGCCACCAGCGCCCGACAGGGGAACTATGGCTACACCTTC. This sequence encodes CATSARQGNYGYTF.

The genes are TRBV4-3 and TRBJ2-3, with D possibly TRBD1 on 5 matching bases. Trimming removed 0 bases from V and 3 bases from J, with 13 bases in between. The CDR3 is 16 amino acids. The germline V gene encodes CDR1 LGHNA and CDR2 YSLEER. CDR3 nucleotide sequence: TGCGCCAGCAGCCAAGATAGCAGGGCGTTGACAGATACGCAGTATTTT. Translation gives CASSQDSRALTDTQYF.

Written as DNA, the CDR3 is TGTGCCAGCAGCCCGGGACTAGGGAAAGAGACCCAGTACTTC. Protein sequence: CASSPGLGKETQYF. The chain has TRBV11-2 and TRBJ2-5; 8 positions match TRBD2. This CDR3 is 14 amino acids long. Germline V gives CDR1 SGHAT, CDR2 FQNNGV. V lost 5 bases to trimming and J lost 3 bases; unmatched junction nucleotides: 5.

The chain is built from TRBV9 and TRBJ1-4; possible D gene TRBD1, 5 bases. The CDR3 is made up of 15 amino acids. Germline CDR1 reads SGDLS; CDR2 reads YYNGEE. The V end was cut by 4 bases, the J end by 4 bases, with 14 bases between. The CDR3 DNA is TGTGCCAGCAGCACCCCAGGGCGAGGTAATGAAAAACTGTTTTTT. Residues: CASSTPGRGNEKLFF.

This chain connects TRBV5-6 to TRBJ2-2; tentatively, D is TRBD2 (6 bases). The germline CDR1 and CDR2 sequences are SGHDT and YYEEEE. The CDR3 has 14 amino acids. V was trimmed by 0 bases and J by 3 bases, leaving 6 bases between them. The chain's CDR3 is CASSLGLDTGELFF. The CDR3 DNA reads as TGTGCCAGCAGCTTGGGACTAGACACCGGGGAGCTGTTTTTT.

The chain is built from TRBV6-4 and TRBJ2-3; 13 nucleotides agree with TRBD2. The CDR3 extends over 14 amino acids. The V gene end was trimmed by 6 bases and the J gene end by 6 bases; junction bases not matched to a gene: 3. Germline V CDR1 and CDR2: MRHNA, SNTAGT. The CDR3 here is CASSTGLAGDTQYF. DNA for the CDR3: TGTGCCAGCAGCACGGGACTAGCGGGGGATACGCAGTATTTT.

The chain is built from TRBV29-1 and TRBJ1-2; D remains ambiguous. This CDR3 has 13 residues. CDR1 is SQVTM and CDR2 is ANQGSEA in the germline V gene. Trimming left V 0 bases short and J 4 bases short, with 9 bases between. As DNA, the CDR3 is TGCAGCGTTGAAGATCTTGGCGGCTATGGCTACACCTTC. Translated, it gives CSVEDLGGYGYTF. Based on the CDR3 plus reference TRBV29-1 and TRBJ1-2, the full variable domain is SAVISQKPSRDICQRGTSLTIQCQVDSQVTMMFWYRQQPGQSLTLIATANQGSEATYESGFVIDKFPISRPNLTFSTLTVSNMSPEDSSIYLCSVEDLGGYGYTFGSGTRLTVV.

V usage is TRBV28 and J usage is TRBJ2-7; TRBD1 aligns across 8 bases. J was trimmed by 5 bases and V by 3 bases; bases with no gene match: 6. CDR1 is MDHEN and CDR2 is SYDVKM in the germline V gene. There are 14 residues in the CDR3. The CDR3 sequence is CASSFDSGGHEQYF. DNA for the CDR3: TGTGCCAGCAGTTTTGACTCAGGGGGCCACGAGCAGTACTTC.

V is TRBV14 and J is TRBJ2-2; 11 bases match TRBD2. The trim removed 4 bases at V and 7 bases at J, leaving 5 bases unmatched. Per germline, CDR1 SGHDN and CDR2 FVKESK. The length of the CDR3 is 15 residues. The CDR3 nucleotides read TGTGCCAGCAGCCGACTGACTAGCGGGAACGGGGAGCTGTTTTTT. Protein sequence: CASSRLTSGNGELFF. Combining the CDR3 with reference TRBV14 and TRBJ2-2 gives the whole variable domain EAGVTQFPSHSVIEKGQTVTLRCDPISGHDNLYWYRRVMGKEIKFLLHFVKESKQDESGMPNNRFLAERTGGTYSTLKVQPAELEDSGVYFCASSRLTSGNGELFFGEGSRLTVL.

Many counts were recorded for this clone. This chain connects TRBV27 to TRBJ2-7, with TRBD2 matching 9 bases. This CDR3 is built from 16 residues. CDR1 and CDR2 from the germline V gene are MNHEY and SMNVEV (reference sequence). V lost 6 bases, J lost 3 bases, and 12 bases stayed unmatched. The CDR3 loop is CASSGGSGRTFYEQYF. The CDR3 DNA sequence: TGTGCCAGCAGCGGGGGGAGCGGGAGGACATTCTACGAGCAGTACTTC.

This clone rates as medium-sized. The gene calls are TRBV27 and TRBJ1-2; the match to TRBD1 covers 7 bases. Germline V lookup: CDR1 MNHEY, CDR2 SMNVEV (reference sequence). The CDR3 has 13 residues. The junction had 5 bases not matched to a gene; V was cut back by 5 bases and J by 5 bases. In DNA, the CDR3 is TGTGCCAGCAGTCTAGGGGGCGGGTATGGCTACACCTTC. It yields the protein CASSLGGGYGYTF.

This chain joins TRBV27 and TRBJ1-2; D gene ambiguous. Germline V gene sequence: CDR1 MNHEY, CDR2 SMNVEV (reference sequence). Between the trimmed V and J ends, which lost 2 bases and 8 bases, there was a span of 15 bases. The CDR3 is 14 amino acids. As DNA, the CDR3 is TGTGCCAGCAGTTTAATGGGAGGGCGTGTCGGCTACACCTTC. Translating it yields CASSLMGGRVGYTF.

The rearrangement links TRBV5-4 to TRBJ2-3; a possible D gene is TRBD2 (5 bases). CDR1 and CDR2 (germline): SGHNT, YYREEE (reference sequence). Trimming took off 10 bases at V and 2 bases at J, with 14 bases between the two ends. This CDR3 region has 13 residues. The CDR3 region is CAVQADFTDTQYF. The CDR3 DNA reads TGTGCCGTTCAGGCGGACTTCACAGATACGCAGTATTTT. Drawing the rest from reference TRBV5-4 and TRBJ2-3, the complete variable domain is ETGVTQSPTHLIKTRGQQVTLRCSSQSGHNTVSWYQQALGQGPQFIFQYYREEENGRGNFPPRFSGLQFPNYSSELNVNALELDDSALYLCAVQADFTDTQYFGPGTRLTVL.

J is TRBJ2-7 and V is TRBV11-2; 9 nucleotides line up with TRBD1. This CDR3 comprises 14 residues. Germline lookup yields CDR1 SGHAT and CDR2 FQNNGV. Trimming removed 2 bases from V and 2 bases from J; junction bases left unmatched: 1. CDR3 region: CASSLNRGPYEQYF. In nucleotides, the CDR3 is TGTGCCAGCAGCTTAAACAGGGGGCCCTACGAGCAGTACTTC. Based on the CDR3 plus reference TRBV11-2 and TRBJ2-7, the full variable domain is EAGVAQSPRYKIIEKRQSVAFWCNPISGHATLYWYQQILGQGPKLLIQFQNNGVVDDSQLPKDRFSAERLKGVDSTLKIQPAKLEDSAVYLCASSLNRGPYEQYFGPGTRLTVT.

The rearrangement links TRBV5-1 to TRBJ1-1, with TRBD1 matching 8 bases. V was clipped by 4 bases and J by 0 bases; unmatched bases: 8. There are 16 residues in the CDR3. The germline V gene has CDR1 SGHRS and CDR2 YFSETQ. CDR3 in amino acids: CASSGMTGVLNTEAFF. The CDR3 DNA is TGCGCCAGCAGCGGAATGACAGGGGTTTTGAACACTGAAGCTTTCTTT.

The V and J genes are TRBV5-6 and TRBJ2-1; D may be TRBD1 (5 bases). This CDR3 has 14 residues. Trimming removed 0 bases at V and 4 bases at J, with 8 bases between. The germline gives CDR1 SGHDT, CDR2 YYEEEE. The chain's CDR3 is CASSLEGLYNEQFF. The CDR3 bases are TGTGCCAGCAGCTTGGAGGGGCTTTACAATGAGCAGTTCTTC.